The 14 T cell receptor beta chains below were found in one sample sequenced in a study of blood T cell repertoires in COVID-19. Sequencing used immunoSEQ multiplex PCR; TCRdb keeps in-frame clones, though not all of them. The table has over 70,000 clones, about nine tenths seen once; the top ten hold 2% to 3%. Input material: peripheral blood. The receptors derive from a man aged 50 or older with COVID-19, enrolled during active disease.

The chain carries TRBV3-1 (or the pseudogene TRBV3-2) and TRBJ2-7, with TRBD2 matching 8 bases. The V and J ends lost 4 bases and 0 bases, in that order; junction bases with no gene match: 2. The CDR3 spans 14 residues. Germline V gene data show CDR1 as LGHDT and CDR2 as YNNKEL (reference sequence). The CDR3 DNA follows: TGTGCCAGCAGCCTCAGCGGGAGCTCCTACGAGCAGTACTTC. Amino acids: CASSLSGSSYEQYF.

CDR3 in amino acids: CASSSDREGIEQYF. The DNA of the CDR3 is TGTGCCAGCAGCTCGGACAGGGAGGGGATCGAGCAGTACTTC. The rearrangement joins TRBV5-5 to TRBJ2-7; a possible D gene is TRBD1 (8 bases). The CDR3 length is 14 residues. Germline V lookup: CDR1 SGHKS, CDR2 YYEKEE (reference sequence). V shed 3 bases and J shed 6 bases, with 16 bases lying between them.

The rearrangement uses TRBV5-5 and TRBJ2-7; 10 nucleotides line up with TRBD1. J was trimmed by 3 bases and V by 0 bases; bases with no gene match: 3. CDR1 is SGHKS and CDR2 is YYEKEE in the germline V gene (reference sequence). CDR3 length: 15 residues. This CDR3 reads CASSLEDRGLYEQYF. DNA of the CDR3: TGTGCCAGCAGCTTGGAAGACAGGGGGCTCTACGAGCAGTACTTC.

This chain uses TRBV27 with TRBJ2-7; TRBD1 might be the D (5 bases). This CDR3 region has 13 residues. The V end was cut by 3 bases, the J end by 3 bases, with 9 bases between. From germline, CDR1 is MNHEY and CDR2 SMNVEV (reference sequence). The CDR3 DNA reads as TGTGCCAGCAGTTTGGACACGAACTACGAGCAGTACTTC. Protein: CASSLDTNYEQYF.

This clone was counted once. The gene calls are TRBV25-1 and TRBJ1-3; 12 nucleotides align to TRBD1. J gave up 4 bases and V 4 bases, and 5 bases lay outside the gene matches. The germline CDR1 and CDR2 sequences are MGHDK and SYGVNS. There are 16 residues in the CDR3. The CDR3 bases are TGTGCCAGCAGTGGGGGGACAGGGGGCGTAGGAAACACCATATATTTT. This gives the protein CASSGGTGGVGNTIYF.

The chain has TRBV5-1 and TRBJ2-5, with TRBD2 identical over 8 bases. Per germline, CDR1 SGHRS and CDR2 YFSETQ. J gave up 4 bases and V 0 bases, and 5 bases lay outside the gene matches. The CDR3 spans 15 residues. Here the CDR3 DNA reads TGCGCCAGCAGCTTGGGGGCGGGAGGTGGAGAGACCCAGTACTTC. Its protein is CASSLGAGGGETQYF.

V gene TRBV6-1 combines with J gene TRBJ2-3, with 10 bases identical to TRBD2. The J segment lost 1 base and the V segment lost 1 base, leaving 11 bases of the junction unmatched. The CDR3 contains 19 residues. Germline assignment: CDR1 MNHNS and CDR2 SASEGT. The CDR3 protein is CASSEEGSGRTLGTDTQYF. In DNA, the CDR3 is TGTGCCAGCAGTGAAGAAGGTAGCGGGAGGACGCTAGGCACAGATACGCAGTATTTT.

The chain recombines TRBV6-5 with TRBJ1-4; 9 nucleotides align to TRBD1. This CDR3 is 15 amino acids long. In germline, CDR1 is MNHEY, CDR2 SVGAGI. V gave up 6 bases and J gave up 3 bases; unmatched junction bases: 5. CDR3 loop: CASSPRTGANEKLFF. The CDR3 DNA sequence: TGTGCCAGCAGCCCAAGGACAGGGGCTAATGAAAAACTGTTTTTT.

This clone showed up just a few times. V gene TRBV20-1 combines with J gene TRBJ2-1; D is ambiguous. Deletions cut 2 bases from V and 9 bases from J, with 8 bases between. The CDR3 is made up of 11 amino acids. Looked up from germline, CDR1 is DFQATT and CDR2 is SNEGSKA (reference sequence). CDR3 nucleotide sequence: TGCAGTGCTAGATACGGGTCTGAGCAGTTCTTC. This encodes CSARYGSEQFF.

V gene TRBV27 combines with J gene TRBJ2-2; TRBD1 matches at 7 bases. The V and J ends lost 6 bases and 0 bases, in that order; junction bases with no gene match: 7. The CDR3 sequence is 16 residues long. Germline V gives CDR1 MNHEY, CDR2 SMNVEV (reference sequence). CDR3 in DNA: TGTGCCAGCAGCCTCCTCACAGGGGCGAACACCGGGGAGCTGTTTTTT. The encoded protein is CASSLLTGANTGELFF.

The gene calls are TRBV6-5 and TRBJ2-7; 7 bases match TRBD2. The V segment lost 5 bases and the J segment 3 bases; nucleotides outside the gene matches: 7. CDR1 MNHEY and CDR2 SVGAGI come from the germline V gene. CDR3 length equals 14 residues. The CDR3 reads CASSTGLNSYEQYF. CDR3 sequence (DNA): TGTGCCAGCAGTACGGGACTAAATAGCTACGAGCAGTACTTC.

This rearrangement joins TRBV4-1 to TRBJ2-1, with TRBD1 matching 12 bases. CDR1 is MGHRA and CDR2 is YSYEKL in the germline V gene. The CDR3 contains 13 residues. The junction had 2 bases not matched to a gene; V was cut back by 6 bases and J by 8 bases. CDR3 nucleotides: TGCGCCAGCAGGGGGGACAGGGGGCATGAGCAGTTCTTC. It encodes CASRGDRGHEQFF.

The chain carries TRBV28 and TRBJ2-1; D is possibly TRBD1 (5 bases). Per the germline V gene, CDR1 is MDHEN and CDR2 is SYDVKM. The CDR3 is 15 amino acids. Trimming stripped 6 bases from V and 2 bases from J, with 14 bases between. CDR3 sequence: CASSPVRATYNEQFF. For the CDR3, the DNA is TGTGCCAGCAGCCCGGTCAGGGCCACCTACAATGAGCAGTTCTTC.

The rearrangement joins TRBV6-5 to TRBJ2-1; 11 bases are shared with TRBD2. The CDR3 has 15 amino acids. The germline V gene encodes CDR1 MNHEY and CDR2 SVGAGI. Losses at the gene ends were 6 bases for V and 6 bases for J; bases not matched to a gene: 7. The CDR3 DNA reads as TGTGCCAGCAGCCCCTTAGCGGGAGGGACCAATGAGCAGTTCTTC. Protein: CASSPLAGGTNEQFF.